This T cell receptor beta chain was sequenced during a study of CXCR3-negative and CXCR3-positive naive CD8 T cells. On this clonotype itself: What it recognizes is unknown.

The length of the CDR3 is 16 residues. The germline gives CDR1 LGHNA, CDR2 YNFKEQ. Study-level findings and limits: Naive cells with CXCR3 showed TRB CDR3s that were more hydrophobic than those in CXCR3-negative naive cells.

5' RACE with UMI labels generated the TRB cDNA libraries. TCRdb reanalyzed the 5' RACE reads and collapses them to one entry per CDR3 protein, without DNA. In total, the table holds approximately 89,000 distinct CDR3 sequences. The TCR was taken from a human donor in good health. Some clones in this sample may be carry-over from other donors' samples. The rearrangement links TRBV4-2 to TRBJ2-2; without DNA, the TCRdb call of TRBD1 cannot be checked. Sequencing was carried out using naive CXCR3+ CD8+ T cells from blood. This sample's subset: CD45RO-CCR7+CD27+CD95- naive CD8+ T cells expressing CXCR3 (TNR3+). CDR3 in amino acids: CASSLTEMGGTGELFF.